This is a list of T cell receptor beta chains from one sample in a study of follicular helper T cells after annual influenza vaccination. Sequencing was performed with immunoSEQ multiplex PCR; in TCRdb, only in-frame clones are kept and a portion is missing. This table holds several thousand clones, around 78% found once. Sequenced material: CXCR5+ CD38- circulating T follicular helper cells from blood, taken 7 days after influenza vaccination. These receptors all come from an adult who received the influenza vaccine. Both conserved end residues are part of each CDR3. D genes are given only for firm matches.

D gene,V gene,J gene,CDR3 protein
TRBD2,TRBV4-3,TRBJ2-7,CASSQIASWAGGSYEQYF
.,TRBV19,TRBJ2-3,CASSFSGTQRDTQYF
.,TRBV9,TRBJ1-1,CASSVGGKDTEAFF
TRBD2,TRBV7-2,TRBJ2-3,CASSLGLAGGSLYF
TRBD1,TRBV6-1,TRBJ2-3,CASSPGQIYTDTQYF
TRBD2,TRBV7-8,TRBJ2-5,CASSLGGLAGGQETQYF
TRBD2,TRBV10-3,TRBJ2-5,CAISPGLAGAYQETQYF
TRBD1,TRBV23-1,TRBJ1-5,CASSPTPGQGASPDVAQHF
TRBD2,TRBV29-1,TRBJ2-1,CSVVRVGGAPADHEQFF
TRBD1,TRBV5-1,TRBJ2-6,CASSFWGQGAGANVLTF
TRBD1,TRBV7-9,TRBJ2-2,CASSAPGQGSGELFF
.,TRBV27,TRBJ2-7,CASSPRLAPYEQYF
TRBD1,TRBV6-1,TRBJ1-6,CASSEVRQGYSPLHF
.,TRBV7-8,TRBJ1-5,CASSPLIGRSGNQPQHF
TRBD1,TRBV7-2,TRBJ1-2,CASSSDRGRNYGYTF
TRBD1,TRBV14,TRBJ1-1,CASSRTGHSTEAFF
.,TRBV11-2,TRBJ1-3,CASSLGTAAGNTIYF
.,TRBV2,TRBJ1-6,CASTDEGRGHSPLHF
.,TRBV19,TRBJ2-2,CASSIPPSMINTGELFF
TRBD2,TRBV28,TRBJ2-7,CASSLAGLSGGPYSYEQYF
.,TRBV27,TRBJ1-1,CASSLDRRTEAFF
.,TRBV6-5,TRBJ1-2,CASRPGGGYGYTF
.,TRBV28,TRBJ1-1,CASSYRVRTEAFF
.,TRBV27,TRBJ2-2,CASSSSFAGELFF
TRBD1,TRBV6-5,TRBJ2-1,CASSSDRGLYNEQFF
.,TRBV28,TRBJ1-5,CASSLAWAQPQHF
.,TRBV19,TRBJ1-1,CASSVTGAATEAFF
TRBD1,TRBV6-5,TRBJ1-2,CASSQGTGTGYTF
TRBD2,TRBV11-2,TRBJ2-5,CASSFGGGPSRETQYF
TRBD1,TRBV4-3,TRBJ1-2,CASSLTGAHLGYTF
.,TRBV2,TRBJ2-5,CASSPNVPGETQYF
.,TRBV29-1,TRBJ1-2,CSVRQTVPYYGYTF
.,TRBV5-1,TRBJ2-3,CASKPFPGTDTQYF
TRBD1,TRBV2,TRBJ1-2,CASSRDSSYGYTF
TRBD1,TRBV19,TRBJ2-2,CASSIFPDRENTGELFF
.,TRBV11-3,TRBJ2-2,CASSLDWEGELFF
.,TRBV2,TRBJ1-4,CASSQESFDEKLFF
.,TRBV7-9,TRBJ1-6,CASSSQDFFNSPLHF
TRBD1,TRBV6-5,TRBJ1-5,CASRQGERQPQHF
.,TRBV18,TRBJ1-2,CASSPGGAGDGYTF